The clone carrying this TCR beta chain was seen repeatedly, ten times or more. These data are taken from a study of early T cells in non-severe SARS-CoV-2 infection. Germline V gives CDR1 SGDLS, CDR2 YYNGEE. CDR3 length: 14 residues. Deletions cut 1 base from V and 1 base from J, with 8 bases between. TCRdb fed the 5' RACE reads into MiXCR, producing one record per CDR3 protein. The sample records roughly 54,000 distinct CDR3 sequences, around 5.2% being singletons. The rearrangement uses TRBV9 and TRBJ1-1; D gene ambiguous. Material: whole blood. The TCR was taken from an adult who was a healthcare worker with PCR-confirmed SARS-CoV-2 infection or an uninfected control (not recorded which). CDR3 region: CASSVSTSNTEAFF. CDR3 DNA: TGTGCCAGCAGCGTATCGACATCGAACACTGAAGCTTTCTTT.